Listed here are 25 T cell receptor beta chains from one sample, sequenced in a study of CD8+CD57+ T cells in acquired aplastic anemia. The study profiled TCR beta VDJ and CDR3 using genomic DNA as template. From the reads, TCRdb called clonotypes with MiXCR, one entry per CDR3 protein. The sample carries about 170,000 distinct CDR3 sequences, 55% to 80% recorded once. Sequenced: sorted CD4+, CD8+, or CD8+CD57+ T cells (not recorded which) from PBMCs. These receptors all stem from a human donor in good health.

This clonotype was seen many times. The V call is TRBV19, the J call TRBJ2-1; D not certain. The V gene's germline CDR1 is LNHDA and CDR2 SQIVND (reference sequence). Trimming removed 8 bases from V and 5 bases from J, with 13 bases in between. CDR3 length: 13 residues. CDR3 coding DNA: TGTGCCAGTTCTCCCTCGCTCCACAATGAGCAGTTCTTC. Amino acid sequence: CASSPSLHNEQFF.

This chain links TRBV7-9 with TRBJ1-2, with D perhaps TRBD1 (6 bases). The CDR3 sequence is 15 residues long. CDR1 is SEHNR and CDR2 is FQNEAQ in the germline V gene (reference sequence). V lost 1 base and J lost 9, with 18 bases in between. CDR3 in amino acids: CASSLVPGPGHSYTF. CDR3 bases: TGTGCCAGCAGCTTAGTTCCCGGTCCGGGACATAGCTACACCTTC.

J is TRBJ2-5 and V is TRBV20-1; D is possibly TRBD2 (5 bases). The germline V gene has CDR1 DFQATT and CDR2 SNEGSKA (reference sequence). The CDR3 contains 14 residues. The V end was cut by 1 base, the J end by 14 bases, with 23 bases between. Here the CDR3 reads CSARADGSEARSYF. DNA of the CDR3: TGCAGTGCTAGAGCCGATGGTAGCGAGGCCCGCTCTTACTTC.

The rearrangement uses TRBV5-1 and TRBJ1-1, with D maybe TRBD1 (6 bases). The CDR3 covers 14 residues. From germline, CDR1 is SGHRS and CDR2 YFSETQ. V was pared by 2 bases and J by 4 bases, with 12 bases between. CDR3 nucleotide sequence: TGCGCCAGCAGCTTACAGGGTTGGAGCACTGAAGCTTTCTTT. Protein: CASSLQGWSTEAFF.

The chain links TRBV24-1 to TRBJ2-7; D remains ambiguous. CDR3 length: 11 residues. The V and J ends lost 4 bases and 9 bases respectively, with 9 bases between them. Germline assignment: CDR1 KGHDR and CDR2 SFDVKD. CDR3 in DNA: TGTGCCACCAGTGACCTGACTCGGCAGTACTTC. Protein sequence: CATSDLTRQYF.

The sample holds many counts of this clonotype. The rearrangement uses TRBV12-3 or TRBV12-4 and TRBJ2-1, with D hard to call. Trimming stripped 5 bases from V and 2 bases from J, with 13 bases between. This CDR3 has 15 amino acids. In DNA, the CDR3 is TGTGCCAGCAGTCCGGACCTTCCCCCCTACAATGAGCAGTTCTTC. Translating it yields CASSPDLPPYNEQFF.

This clonotype has only one observation. The chain couples TRBV2 to TRBJ2-5; 7 bases agree with TRBD1. The germline gives CDR1 SNHLY, CDR2 FYNNEI. The CDR3 runs 14 residues. With 5 bases clipped from V and 5 bases from J, the junction kept 8 bases outside the gene matches. The CDR3 nucleotides are TGTGCCAGCAGTCCTAGGGGGCCCTGGGAGACCCAGTACTTC. Translating gives CASSPRGPWETQYF. Filled out from reference TRBV2 and TRBJ2-5, the complete variable domain reads EPEVTQTPSHQVTQMGQEVILRCVPISNHLYFYWYRQILGQKVEFLVSFYNNEISEKSEIFDDQFSVERPDGSNFTLKIRSTKLEDSAMYFCASSPRGPWETQYFGPGTRLLVL.

The CDR3 loop reads CASSGELGPREQYF. The CDR3 DNA reads as TGTGCCAGCAGCGGGGAGTTGGGGCCGCGGGAGCAGTACTTC. The rearrangement links TRBV7-3 to TRBJ2-7; D may be TRBD1 or TRBD2 (5 bases each). V lost 5 bases to trimming and J lost 7 bases, with 18 bases between them. Germline V gene sequence: CDR1 SGHTA, CDR2 FQGTGA. The CDR3 contains 14 residues.

This chain uses TRBV24-1 with TRBJ2-7; possibly TRBD2 for D (5 bases). V shed 5 bases and J shed 5 bases, with 15 bases lying between them. CDR3 size: 14 residues. CDR1 is KGHDR, CDR2 SFDVKD, per germline. The CDR3 sequence is CATSAGGTSDEQYF. CDR3 DNA: TGTGCCACCAGTGCCGGAGGAACTTCCGACGAGCAGTACTTC.

This chain joins TRBV2 and TRBJ2-1; TRBD2 matches 7 bases. There are 14 residues in the CDR3. Germline-derived CDR1 and CDR2 are SNHLY and FYNNEI. V lost 7 bases and J lost 6; bases outside the gene matches: 9. The CDR3 DNA sequence: TGTGCCAGCACCCAGGAGGCTAGCGGCAATGAGCAGTTCTTC. Its protein product is CASTQEASGNEQFF.

This clonotype was recorded many times. The chain is built from TRBV7-9 and TRBJ2-3, with 8 bases matching TRBD1. This CDR3 comprises 15 residues. Per germline, CDR1 SEHNR and CDR2 FQNEAQ (reference sequence). V gave up 2 bases and J gave up 3 bases; unmatched junction bases: 4. The CDR3 nucleotides read TGTGCCAGCAGCTTACCTGACAGGGGTACAGATACGCAGTATTTT. This codes for CASSLPDRGTDTQYF. The whole variable domain, filled in from reference TRBV7-9 and TRBJ2-3, reads DTGVSQNPRHKITKRGQNVTFRCDPISEHNRLYWYRQTLGQGPEFLTYFQNEAQLEKSRLLSDRFSAERPKGSFSTLEIQRTEQGDSAMYLCASSLPDRGTDTQYFGPGTRLTVL.

This CDR3 is CASRGSRLETQYF. CDR3 in DNA: TGTGCCAGCAGGGGGTCCCGCCTGGAGACCCAGTACTTC. V is TRBV25-1 and J is TRBJ2-5; no clear D gene. In germline, CDR1 is MGHDK, CDR2 SYGVNS. The CDR3 has 13 amino acids. The germline V and J ends were trimmed by 6 bases and 5 bases, with 13 bases remaining between them.

V gene TRBV7-6 combines with J gene TRBJ2-1, with 12 bases matching TRBD2. The CDR3 has 17 amino acids. Germline trimming cut 3 bases from V and 7 bases from J; bases unmatched to any gene: 10. The germline V gene encodes CDR1 SGHVS and CDR2 FNYEAQ. CDR3 amino acids: CASSLEPGLAGRNEQFF. The CDR3 DNA reads as TGTGCCAGCAGCTTGGAACCGGGACTAGCGGGCCGGAATGAGCAGTTCTTC.

V gene TRBV2 combines with J gene TRBJ2-5; D is possibly TRBD1 or TRBD2 (5 bases each). The CDR3 is 13 amino acids. CDR1 is SNHLY, CDR2 FYNNEI, per germline. V dropped 6 bases and J dropped 1 base, with 9 bases sitting between them. The CDR3 sequence is CASRGTAQETQYF. The CDR3 nucleotides are TGTGCCAGCAGAGGGACGGCCCAAGAGACCCAGTACTTC.

As regards this clonotype: An end of the junction differs from the germline gene, which may be a read error. The chain has TRBV5-1 and TRBJ2-7; 10 nucleotides agree with TRBD2. The CDR3 runs to 16 residues. The germline V gene encodes CDR1 SGHRS and CDR2 YFSETQ. Here the CDR3 reads CASSVEFTSGIEEQCF. The CDR3 DNA reads TGTGCCAGCAGCGTAGAATTCACTAGCGGGATCGAAGAGCAGTGCTTC.

This clonotype was recorded at least ten times. The genes are TRBV15 and TRBJ2-3, with D perhaps TRBD2 (5 bases). V gave up 0 bases and J gave up 2 bases, with 15 bases separating them. This CDR3 is built from 17 residues. Germline assignment: CDR1 LNHNV and CDR2 YYDKDF (reference sequence). CDR3 in DNA: TGTGCCACCAGCAGAGATAGAGTTCTAGCACACACAGATACGCAGTATTTT. It codes for CATSRDRVLAHTDTQYF.

V is TRBV2 and J is TRBJ1-2; D gene uncertain. The CDR3 covers 12 residues. Germline loops: CDR1 SNHLY, CDR2 FYNNEI. V was clipped by 5 bases and J by 4 bases, with 8 bases between them. CDR3 nucleotide sequence: TGTGCCAGCAGTTCTGGAGCCTATGGCTACACCTTC. It is translated as CASSSGAYGYTF.

The chain carries TRBV20-1 and TRBJ2-7; 7 positions match TRBD2. This CDR3 region has 14 residues. V was pared by 0 bases and J by 1 base, with 3 bases of the junction left unmatched. Germline V gene lookup returns CDR1 DFQATT and CDR2 SNEGSKA (reference sequence). The CDR3 sequence is CSARDGGGSYEQYF. The CDR3 bases are TGCAGTGCTAGAGATGGGGGGGGGTCCTACGAGCAGTACTTC.

This chain links TRBV7-2 with TRBJ2-2, with D unclear. Germline V gene sequence: CDR1 SGHTA, CDR2 FQGNSA. The CDR3 is 13 residues long. V dropped 7 bases and J dropped 6 bases, with 12 bases sitting between them. DNA of the CDR3: TGTGCCAGCAAACGGTCCCGTTCCGGGGAGCTGTTTTTT. Its translation: CASKRSRSGELFF.

CDR3 coding DNA: TGTGCCAGCAGCAAGACAGGGAAATGGGGCACAGATACGCAGTATTTT. It codes for CASSKTGKWGTDTQYF. V and J are TRBV7-9 and TRBJ2-3, with 7 bases fitting TRBD1. V gave up 5 bases and J gave up 1 base; unmatched junction bases: 9. Germline V gene lookup returns CDR1 SEHNR and CDR2 FQNEAQ (reference sequence). The CDR3 is 16 amino acids.

The V and J genes are TRBV5-1 and TRBJ2-5; D not certain. The germline V gene encodes CDR1 SGHRS and CDR2 YFSETQ. V was clipped by 2 bases and J by 5 bases, with 25 bases between them. This CDR3 region has 18 residues. The chain's CDR3 is CASSFGTFGARYSETQYF. CDR3 bases: TGCGCCAGCAGCTTTGGAACCTTTGGAGCGAGGTACTCGGAGACCCAGTACTTC.

J is TRBJ1-2 and V is TRBV20-1; TRBD1 matches 8 bases. Unmatched junction bases numbered 9, after V lost 6 bases and J lost 6 bases. CDR1 and CDR2 (germline): DFQATT, SNEGSKA (reference sequence). This CDR3 contains 13 residues. The CDR3 protein is CSARQGAYDGYTF. The CDR3 nucleotides are TGCAGTGCACGGCAGGGGGCATATGATGGCTACACCTTC.

V usage is TRBV20-1 and J usage is TRBJ2-7; no firm D call. Germline values: CDR1 DFQATT, CDR2 SNEGSKA (reference sequence). V was trimmed by 3 bases and J by 3 bases, leaving 15 bases between them. The CDR3 loop spans 14 amino acids. CDR3 region: CSASAPDRHYEQYF. The CDR3, as DNA: TGCAGTGCTAGCGCGCCGGATCGTCACTACGAGCAGTACTTC.

This clonotype was seen ten or more times. The chain recombines TRBV29-1 with TRBJ1-2; 7 bases agree with TRBD1. Germline V gene data show CDR1 as SQVTM and CDR2 as ANQGSEA. V was pared by 5 bases and J by 0 bases, with 3 bases of the junction left unmatched. This CDR3 contains 13 residues. The CDR3 region is CSVPGQTNYGYTF. CDR3 coding DNA: TGCAGCGTTCCGGGACAGACTAACTATGGCTACACCTTC.

For this clonotype: Germline and junction disagree at one end, which may indicate a read error. The J gene is TRBJ1-3, the V gene TRBV14; unclear D gene. The CDR3 has 14 residues. CDR1 is SGHDN, CDR2 FVKESK, per germline. CDR3 in amino acids: CASSRSSEGLVASF. The DNA of the CDR3 is TGTGCCAGCAGCCGATCCAGTGAGGGATTAGTAGCGTCGTTT.